What follows describes a single T cell receptor beta chain. The target antigen is unknown. TCRdb keeps only in-frame clones here, not all; method: immunoSEQ multiplex PCR. The sample contains about 35,000 clones, around three quarters of which appear only once. These data belong to a study of OX40 agonist ivuxolimab in advanced cancers. Study overall: A history of anti-PD-1, anti-PD-L1 or anti-CTLA-4 therapy was acceptable, and roughly 40% had some. General study points: Blood T cells, both CD4+ and CD8+, expanded clonally by week 6 at 0.1 to 3.0 mg/kg. In the 0.1-3.0 mg/kg groups, partial responders showed among the lowest expansion.

The V gene lost 7 bases and the J gene lost 2 bases, with 11 bases spanning the gap. Per the germline V gene, CDR1 is SNHLY and CDR2 is FYNNEI. The CDR3 sequence is 13 residues long. The sample was CD4+ or CD8+ T cells sorted from blood, taken in a trial of the OX40 agonist ivuxolimab. The sequence was collected from an adult with an advanced solid tumor such as melanoma, head and neck, liver or kidney cancer. This chain links TRBV2 with TRBJ1-2, with D possibly TRBD1 on 5 matching bases. CDR3 coding DNA: TGTGCCAGCACTAGCAAGGGGAACTATGGCTACACCTTC. Its protein product is CASTSKGNYGYTF.